This TCR beta chain is drawn from a study of T-cell reconstitution after alpha-beta-depleted transplantation in children. V shed 2 bases and J shed 0 bases, with 14 bases lying between them. CDR1 is LNHDA, CDR2 SQIVND, per germline (reference sequence). The CDR3 extends over 17 amino acids. Unique molecular identifiers were incorporated during preparation of the TCRbeta library. TCRdb used MiXCR to reprocess the PCR reads, holding one entry per CDR3 protein. The sample includes 200,000 to 300,000 distinct CDR3 sequences, roughly 8.2% of them seen just once. General study points: Surviving recipient T cells and intrathymic progenitors accounted for some patients' high TCRbeta diversity at day 60. Counts and diversity of T cells one year after transplant came mostly from newly produced T cells. Reported findings indicate that, about two months after transplant, alpha-beta T cells came from several hundred expanded clones, which were derived from non-depleted graft cells.

As for this clonotype: The target antigen is unknown.

Sequenced material: PBMCs, mostly from graft donor cells, taken 180 days after TCRalphabeta/CD19-depleted stem cell transplant. This clonotype was obtained from a male patient aged 10-17 years who had a stem cell transplant for acute lymphoblastic leukemia, so the T cells may come from the graft donor. The chain links TRBV19 to TRBJ2-1; D is undetermined. Here the CDR3 reads CASSILWLVVSYNEQFF. The CDR3 DNA reads TGTGCCAGTAGTATACTCTGGCTAGTAGTCTCCTACAATGAGCAGTTCTTC.